One sample yielded the 8 T cell receptor beta chains listed below, sequenced in a study of T-cell reconstitution after alpha-beta-depleted transplantation in children. Construction of the TCRbeta library involved unique molecular identifiers. Each CDR3 protein is one row after TCRdb ran MiXCR on the PCR reads. The sample includes approximately 490,000 distinct CDR3 sequences, about 10% seen only once; the top ten take approximately 2%. The sequences come from PBMCs, collected before TCRalphabeta/CD19-depleted stem cell transplant. The receptors stem from a child younger than 10 with inherited bone marrow failure, due to receive a stem cell transplant.

This clonotype was observed many times. The chain carries TRBV4-3 and TRBJ2-5; a weak D match, TRBD2 (5 bases). Germline CDR1 is LGHNA and CDR2 is YSLEER. V dropped 2 bases and J dropped 4 bases, with 14 bases sitting between them. The CDR3 is 15 amino acids. CDR3 DNA sequence: TGCGCCAGCAGCCAACGGGGAGTACTTACAGAGACCCAGTACTTC. This translates into CASSQRGVLTETQYF.

In this sample, this clonotype turned up a few times. The CDR3 coding sequence is TGTGCCAGCACCTGGAGCGGGGGACAGGGGGCCGGGCAGTACTTC. Translation gives CASTWSGGQGAGQYF. The V call is TRBV12-3 or TRBV12-4, the J call TRBJ2-7; 12 positions agree with TRBD1. Trimming removed 7 bases from V and 9 bases from J; junction bases left unmatched: 13. This CDR3 has 15 amino acids.

Many counts were recorded for this clonotype. The V call is TRBV12-3 or TRBV12-4, the J call TRBJ2-1; 10 positions match TRBD2. The V gene end was trimmed by 2 bases and the J gene end by 8 bases; junction bases not matched to a gene: 6. The CDR3 is 15 residues long. The CDR3 region is CASSLSASGSHEQFF. DNA for the CDR3: TGTGCCAGCAGTTTATCGGCTAGCGGGAGCCATGAGCAGTTCTTC.

This clonotype was observed a few times. The chain uses TRBV11-2 and TRBJ1-1; unclear D gene. Germline V gene sequence: CDR1 SGHAT, CDR2 FQNNGV. V lost 3 bases and J lost 3, with 11 bases in between. The CDR3 has 14 residues. The DNA for the CDR3 is TGTGCCAGCAGCTTCCTTAAGAGGGACACTGAAGCTTTCTTT. Translated, it gives CASSFLKRDTEAFF.

This clonotype appeared many times. This chain's CDR3 is CSASRPGMNTEAFF. Here the CDR3 DNA reads TGCAGTGCTAGCCGGCCAGGGATGAACACTGAAGCTTTCTTT. The J gene is TRBJ1-1, the V gene TRBV20-1; a possible D gene is TRBD1 (5 bases). V dropped 3 bases and J dropped 0 bases, with 11 bases sitting between them. The CDR3 sequence is 14 residues long. CDR1 is DFQATT, CDR2 SNEGSKA, per germline (reference sequence).

This clonotype has a count of ten or more. This chain links TRBV12-3 or TRBV12-4 with TRBJ2-7; 9 positions match TRBD2. The CDR3 is 15 amino acids. The trim removed 3 bases at V and 5 bases at J, leaving 8 bases unmatched. CDR3 nucleotide sequence: TGTGCCAGCAGTTTGTGGCTAGCGGGAAGGGACGAGCAGTACTTC. Translated: CASSLWLAGRDEQYF.

This clonotype was found a few times. This sequence joins TRBV29-1 and TRBJ1-2; 9 nucleotides agree with TRBD1. The CDR3 sequence is 13 residues long. Germline values: CDR1 SQVTM, CDR2 ANQGSEA. V shed 6 bases, J shed 7 bases, and the junction held 9 bases outside the gene matches. CDR3 nucleotides: TGCAGCGTAGATACCTGGACAGGGGTTGGCTACACCTTC. Protein sequence: CSVDTWTGVGYTF. Together with reference TRBV29-1 and TRBJ1-2, the CDR3 gives the full variable domain: SAVISQKPSRDICQRGTSLTIQCQVDSQVTMMFWYRQQPGQSLTLIATANQGSEATYESGFVIDKFPISRPNLTFSTLTVSNMSPEDSSIYLCSVDTWTGVGYTFGSGTRLTVV.

A few counts support this clonotype. The V gene is TRBV7-9, the J gene TRBJ2-3; no definite D call. With 7 bases removed from V and 9 bases from J, the gap between germline ends came to 11 bases. The CDR3 extends over 11 amino acids. Germline values: CDR1 SEHNR, CDR2 FQNEAQ (reference sequence). The CDR3 nucleotides are TGTGCCAGCACTCGCGCGGAAACGCAGTATTTT. Amino acid sequence: CASTRAETQYF.